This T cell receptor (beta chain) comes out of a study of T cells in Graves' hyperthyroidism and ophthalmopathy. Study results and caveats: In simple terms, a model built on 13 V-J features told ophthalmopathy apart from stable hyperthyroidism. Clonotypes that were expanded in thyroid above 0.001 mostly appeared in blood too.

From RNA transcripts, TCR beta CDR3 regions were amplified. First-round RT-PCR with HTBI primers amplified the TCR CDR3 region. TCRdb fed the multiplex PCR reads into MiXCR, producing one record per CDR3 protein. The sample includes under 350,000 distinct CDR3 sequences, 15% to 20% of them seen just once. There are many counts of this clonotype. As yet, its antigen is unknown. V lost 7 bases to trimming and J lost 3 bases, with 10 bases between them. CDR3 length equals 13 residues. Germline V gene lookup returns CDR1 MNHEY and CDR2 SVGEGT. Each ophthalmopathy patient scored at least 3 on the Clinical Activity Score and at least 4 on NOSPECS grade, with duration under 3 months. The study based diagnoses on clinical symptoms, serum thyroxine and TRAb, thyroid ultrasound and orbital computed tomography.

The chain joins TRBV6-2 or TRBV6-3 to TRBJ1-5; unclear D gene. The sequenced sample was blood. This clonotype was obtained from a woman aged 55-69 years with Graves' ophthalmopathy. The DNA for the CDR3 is TGTGCCAGCATGCGGCAGAACAATCAGCCCCAGCATTTT. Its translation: CASMRQNNQPQHF.